This T cell receptor beta chain emerged from a study of blood T cell repertoires in COVID-19. The overall study: Sites across the United States, Italy and Spain contributed samples from acute and convalescent COVID-19.

The assay was immunoSEQ multiplex PCR, and TCRdb's table has in-frame clones only and misses some. Of some 180,000 clones listed, around nine tenths were seen once; the top ten hold roughly a sixth. The receptor's source is a man in his fifties or sixties with COVID-19, enrolled during active disease. Material for sequencing was peripheral blood.

This chain's CDR3 is CASSAGTGRAFF. The DNA for the CDR3 is TGTGCCAGCAGCGCAGGGACAGGGCGCGCTTTCTTT. The genes are TRBV7-3 and TRBJ1-1, with 9 nucleotides matching TRBD1. The CDR3 runs 12 residues. J gave up 11 bases and V 5 bases, and 6 bases lay outside the gene matches. The V gene's germline CDR1 is SGHTA and CDR2 FQGTGA.